The 30 T cell receptor beta chains in this list originate from one sample, sequenced in a study of blood T cells in healthy people across ages. Next came a second PCR, run for about 6 to 11 cycles, which used a sample-barcoded 5' primer along with a J-beta primer mix. One entry per CDR3 protein, called by TCRdb with MiXCR from the 5' RACE reads. Of over a million distinct CDR3 sequences listed, approximately 59% were seen once; the top ten hold 6.5% to 8%. Sequenced material: blood. These receptors were obtained from a man younger than 30 in good health.

Remarks on this clonotype: An end of the junction does not agree with germline; a read error may underlie this. The chain links TRBV5-1 to TRBJ2-4, with D hard to call. The CDR3 is made up of 14 amino acids. Germline V gene data show CDR1 as SGHRS and CDR2 as YFSETQ. In DNA, the CDR3 is TGCACCAGCAGCCCATACAGCGAAAAAAACATTCAGTACTTC. Its translation: CTSSPYSEKNIQYF.

This clonotype appeared a few times. The V and J genes are TRBV4-1 and TRBJ2-5, with 7 bases aligning to TRBD1. CDR3 length equals 15 residues. Germline CDR1 MGHRA, CDR2 YSYEKL. Trimming cost V 2 bases and J 3 bases; bases outside gene matches: 6. CDR3 bases: TGCGCCAGCAGCCAAATCGCCACAGGGGAAGAGACCCAGTACTTC. The encoded protein is CASSQIATGEETQYF.

J is TRBJ2-7 and V is TRBV20-1; D not certain. This CDR3 region has 12 residues. The germline CDR1 and CDR2 sequences are DFQATT and SNEGSKA (reference sequence). V lost 4 bases, J lost 0 bases, and 7 bases lay in between. The CDR3 DNA is TGCAGTGCTATAGGCTACTCCTACGAGCAGTACTTC. Its protein is CSAIGYSYEQYF.

This clonotype showed up just once. V is TRBV20-1 and J is TRBJ2-7; D is tentatively TRBD1 or TRBD2 (5 bases each). The CDR3 is 15 amino acids. Trimming pared 5 bases from V and 0 bases from J, leaving 17 bases between. Germline values: CDR1 DFQATT, CDR2 SNEGSKA (reference sequence). In DNA, the CDR3 is TGCAGTGCTCTAGCCGGGACCTCTTCCTCCTACGAGCAGTACTTC. The encoded protein is CSALAGTSSSYEQYF.

Points on this clonotype: One end of the junction varies from germline; a read error may be responsible. This rearrangement joins TRBV6-5 to TRBJ2-5; D might be TRBD1 (6 bases). Germline V CDR1 and CDR2: MNHEY, SVGAGI. The CDR3 runs 15 residues. The CDR3 nucleotides read TGTGCCAGTAGTTACATTCAGGGGATCATGGAGACCCAGTACTTC. Translating it yields CASSYIQGIMETQYF.

Here the CDR3 reads CASSVAQGGGYTF. CDR3 DNA: TGTGCCAGCAGTGTGGCACAGGGGGGTGGCTACACCTTC. The chain uses TRBV2 and TRBJ1-2; TRBD1 matches at 8 bases. Trimming cost V 4 bases and J 7 bases; bases outside gene matches: 5. The CDR3 contains 13 residues. Germline V lookup: CDR1 SNHLY, CDR2 FYNNEI.

A few counts support this clonotype. V and J are TRBV9 and TRBJ2-3; D is ambiguous. Trimming shortened V by 3 bases and J by 2 bases, and 7 bases separated the two germline ends. Germline CDR1 SGDLS, CDR2 YYNGEE. This CDR3 comprises 13 residues. The CDR3 loop is CASSAFYTDTQYF. CDR3 sequence (DNA): TGTGCCAGCAGCGCCTTTTACACAGATACGCAGTATTTT.

This clonotype was detected a few times. The chain joins TRBV13 to TRBJ1-4, with D tentatively TRBD1 (6 bases). Germline assignment: CDR1 PRHDT and CDR2 FYEKMQ (reference sequence). The CDR3 is made up of 14 amino acids. Trimming took off 3 bases at V and 4 bases at J, with 9 bases between the two ends. CDR3 nucleotides: TGTGCCAGCAGCTTGGCAGGGGTTAATGAAAAACTGTTTTTT. This gives the protein CASSLAGVNEKLFF.

The genes are TRBV6-2 or TRBV6-3 and TRBJ1-6; the D is unclear. The germline V and J ends were trimmed by 0 bases and 12 bases, with 6 bases remaining between them. Germline V gene sequence: CDR1 MNHEY, CDR2 SVGEGT. There are 12 residues in the CDR3. CDR3 DNA sequence: TGTGCCAGCAGTTACTCTGGTGGACCCCTCCACTTT. Translation gives CASSYSGGPLHF.

The chain links TRBV7-9 to TRBJ2-5; 7 bases agree with TRBD1. J gave up 0 bases and V 10 bases, and 11 bases lay outside the gene matches. Germline loops: CDR1 SEHNR, CDR2 FQNEAQ (reference sequence). The CDR3 has 15 amino acids. CDR3 amino acids: CAITQGSGYQETQYF. The CDR3 DNA reads TGTGCCATAACACAGGGGAGCGGCTACCAAGAGACCCAGTACTTC.

V gene TRBV6-6 combines with J gene TRBJ2-7, with D possibly TRBD2 on 6 matching bases. This CDR3 spans 12 amino acids. V was shortened by 9 bases and J by 8 bases, with 17 bases between the two germline ends. Germline CDR1 and CDR2: MNHNY and SVGAGI (reference sequence). The CDR3 reads CASYGTGKQQYF. DNA for the CDR3: TGTGCCAGTTATGGGACTGGGAAGCAGCAGTACTTC.

The J gene is TRBJ2-1, the V gene TRBV2; 9 bases agree with TRBD2. There are 16 residues in the CDR3. The germline V gene has CDR1 SNHLY and CDR2 FYNNEI. J gave up 0 bases and V 4 bases, and 4 bases lay outside the gene matches. The CDR3 DNA reads as TGTGCCAGCAGTGGGGGACTAGCCCTCTCCTACAATGAGCAGTTCTTC. Translation gives CASSGGLALSYNEQFF.

This chain uses TRBV6-2 or TRBV6-3 with TRBJ2-7; 8 bases map to TRBD1. CDR1 and CDR2 from the germline V gene are MNHEY and SVGEGT. Trimming removed 2 bases from V and 3 bases from J; junction bases left unmatched: 12. CDR3 length: 17 residues. This CDR3 reads CASSYVETGEEIYEQYF. In DNA form, the CDR3 reads TGTGCCAGCAGTTACGTCGAGACAGGGGAGGAAATCTACGAGCAGTACTTC.

With respect to this clonotype: One junction end disagrees with the germline gene, perhaps due to a read error. The chain carries TRBV4-1 and TRBJ1-2, with D uncertain. The CDR3 extends over 11 amino acids. Germline loops: CDR1 MGHRA, CDR2 YSYEKL. The CDR3: CASSQDTGYTF. CDR3 nucleotides: TGTGCCAGCAGCCAAGATACGGGCTACACCTTC.

This clonotype was counted once. The V call is TRBV14, the J call TRBJ1-6; no firm D call. Trimming took 4 bases from V and 7 from J, leaving 26 bases between them. This CDR3 spans 19 amino acids. CDR1 and CDR2 from the germline V gene are SGHDN and FVKESK. The CDR3 is CASSLKAGPWSGANSPLHF. The CDR3 DNA sequence: TGTGCCAGCAGCCTCAAGGCGGGCCCTTGGTCGGGAGCAAATTCACCCCTCCACTTT.

This clonotype came up once. V usage is TRBV12-3 or TRBV12-4 and J usage is TRBJ2-2; D gene uncertain. Trimming took off 1 base at V and 2 bases at J, with 11 bases between the two ends. The CDR3 is made up of 16 amino acids. Here the CDR3 reads CASSLGTLSNTGELFF. The CDR3 DNA reads as TGTGCCAGCAGTTTAGGTACACTAAGCAACACCGGGGAGCTGTTTTTT.

CDR3 loop: CASSPNNRGEQYF. The CDR3 region has the DNA TGTGCCAGCAGCCCTAATAACAGGGGCGAGCAGTACTTC. V usage is TRBV3-1 and J usage is TRBJ2-5, with TRBD1 matching 7 bases. The last part of the DNA fits TRBJ2-7 better; the J call may be wrong. Per the germline V gene, CDR1 is LGHDT and CDR2 is YNNKEL (reference sequence). There are 13 residues in the CDR3.

This clonotype showed up just a few times. CDR3 amino acids: CASRESYSNQPQHF. CDR3 coding DNA: TGTGCCAGCAGGGAGAGCTATAGCAATCAGCCCCAGCATTTT. J is TRBJ1-5 and V is TRBV6-2 or TRBV6-3; D is uncertain. This CDR3 contains 14 residues. The germline V and J ends were trimmed by 6 bases and 0 bases, with 9 bases remaining between them. The germline V gene encodes CDR1 MNHEY and CDR2 SVGEGT.

This sequence joins TRBV4-1 and TRBJ2-1; TRBD2 is a possible D gene (6 bases). Germline V gene data show CDR1 as MGHRA and CDR2 as YSYEKL. V dropped 1 base and J dropped 8 bases, with 15 bases sitting between them. This CDR3 spans 15 amino acids. CDR3 DNA sequence: TGCGCCAGCAGCCAAGCTTTCGGAGGGGCCGATGAGCAGTTCTTC. Translating it yields CASSQAFGGADEQFF.

About this clonotype: A read error may account for a junction end that differs from germline. The chain couples TRBV6-2 or TRBV6-3 to TRBJ1-5; D gene unclear. Germline V lookup: CDR1 MNHEY, CDR2 SVGEGT. The CDR3 sequence is 17 residues long. Written as DNA, the CDR3 is TGTGCCAGCAGTCAAAGAAACACGATTTTCAGCAATCAGCCCCGGCATTTT. As protein: CASSQRNTIFSNQPRHF.

This clonotype has at least ten counts. V usage is TRBV4-3 and J usage is TRBJ2-3; no firm D call. Germline CDR1 is LGHNA and CDR2 is YSLEER. The CDR3 sequence is 14 residues long. V lost 3 bases, J lost 4 bases, and 11 bases lay in between. This CDR3 reads CASSHGLEADTQYF. In DNA, the CDR3 is TGCGCCAGCAGCCATGGGCTAGAAGCAGATACGCAGTATTTT.

This clonotype has more than one count but fewer than ten. The rearrangement uses TRBV12-3 or TRBV12-4 and TRBJ2-7; 10 bases line up with TRBD1. The closer fit of TRBJ2-5 to the DNA end suggests the J call may be wrong. The CDR3 consists of 16 residues. Here the CDR3 reads CASSTRDRGVEETQYF. CDR3 nucleotides: TGTGCCAGCAGTACCCGGGACAGGGGAGTTGAGGAGACCCAGTACTTC.

This clonotype was recorded at least ten times. The chain uses TRBV5-6 and TRBJ2-1; 10 bases agree with TRBD2. V trimming: 4 bases; J trimming: 4 bases; junction bases outside the gene matches: 2. CDR3 length: 14 amino acids. The V gene's germline CDR1 is SGHDT and CDR2 YYEEEE. CDR3 nucleotide sequence: TGTGCCAGCAGCGAGGGACTAGCGTACAATGAGCAGTTCTTC. Its protein is CASSEGLAYNEQFF.

The gene calls are TRBV20-1 and TRBJ2-3; D remains unclear. Germline values: CDR1 DFQATT, CDR2 SNEGSKA (reference sequence). This CDR3 region has 14 residues. V was shortened by 6 bases and J by 2 bases, with 15 bases between the two germline ends. CDR3 nucleotide sequence: TGCAGTGCCCCCGATGCGCGCTCCACAGATACGCAGTATTTT. The encoded protein is CSAPDARSTDTQYF.

V gene TRBV29-1 combines with J gene TRBJ2-3; D could derive from TRBD1 or TRBD2 (5 bases each). CDR1 SQVTM and CDR2 ANQGSEA come from the germline V gene. The length of the CDR3 is 14 residues. In nucleotides, the CDR3 is TGCGGCGCTAGTACGGGACCCAACTGGGATACGCAGTATTTT. Protein: CGASTGPNWDTQYF.

The V gene is TRBV2, the J gene TRBJ2-1; 8 nucleotides agree with TRBD2. The CDR3 sequence is 14 residues long. Losses at the gene ends were 6 bases for V and 9 bases for J; bases not matched to a gene: 10. Germline CDR1 is SNHLY and CDR2 is FYNNEI. This chain's CDR3 is CASRYLTSVAEQFF. For the CDR3, the DNA is TGTGCCAGCAGGTATCTGACTAGCGTCGCTGAGCAGTTCTTC.

The CDR3 loop reads CASRSFYMSGVRTGYDEQYF. The CDR3 nucleotides are TGTGCCAGCAGATCCTTTTATATGAGCGGGGTGCGGACAGGGTACGACGAGCAGTACTTC. The gene calls are TRBV6-1 and TRBJ2-7, with D maybe TRBD1 (8 bases). V lost 6 bases, J lost 5 bases, and 35 bases lay in between. In germline, CDR1 is MNHNS, CDR2 SASEGT. This CDR3 is built from 20 residues.

In its sample, this clonotype was seen a few times. This chain joins TRBV7-9 and TRBJ1-2, with D maybe TRBD1 (5 bases). There are 14 residues in the CDR3. Germline lookup yields CDR1 SEHNR and CDR2 FQNEAQ (reference sequence). Trimming cost V 3 bases and J 4 bases, with 12 bases left between them. CDR3 bases: TGTGCCAGCAGCTTGGGGCGGCCCGTCTATGGCTACACCTTC. Amino acids: CASSLGRPVYGYTF.

V and J are TRBV20-1 and TRBJ2-5, with TRBD2 as a possible D gene (6 bases). The V gene's germline CDR1 is DFQATT and CDR2 SNEGSKA (reference sequence). There are 15 residues in the CDR3. The germline V and J ends were trimmed by 2 bases and 11 bases, with 24 bases remaining between them. The CDR3 is CSARRRSSVLYEQYF. DNA of the CDR3: TGCAGTGCTAGAAGAAGGTCTAGCGTCCTTTATGAGCAGTACTTC.

This chain joins TRBV25-1 and TRBJ2-2; a possible D gene is TRBD2 (6 bases). With 0 bases removed from V and 5 bases from J, the gap between germline ends came to 13 bases. Per the germline V gene, CDR1 is MGHDK and CDR2 is SYGVNS. This CDR3 has 16 residues. Here the CDR3 reads CASSEYKGGVTGELFF. The CDR3 DNA is TGTGCCAGCAGTGAATATAAAGGAGGGGTTACCGGGGAGCTGTTTTTT.